The source of this T cell receptor (beta chain) is a study of OX40 agonist ivuxolimab in advanced cancers. Findings and limits, study-wide: In the 0.1 to 3.0 mg/kg range, CD4+ and CD8+ blood T cells had expanded clonally by week 6.

Method: immunoSEQ multiplex PCR; TCRdb's copy keeps in-frame clones and lacks some. The sample consists of about 76,000 clones, roughly 85% of them appearing once. A note on this clone: Its antigen is still unknown.

The material sequenced was CD4+ or CD8+ T cells sorted from blood, taken in a trial of the OX40 agonist ivuxolimab. This sequence originates from an adult with an advanced solid tumor such as melanoma, head and neck, liver or kidney cancer.

In DNA form, the CDR3 reads TGTGCCAGCAGAACCGGGACAGGGAATGTGGACACTGAAGCTTTCTTT. Encoded protein: CASRTGTGNVDTEAFF. The chain combines TRBV5-5 with TRBJ1-1; 9 nucleotides line up with TRBD1. This CDR3 spans 16 amino acids. Germline CDR1 SGHKS, CDR2 YYEKEE (reference sequence). V lost 5 bases and J lost 3; bases outside the gene matches: 11.